Below, 17 T cell receptor beta chains from the same sample are listed, as sequenced in a study of cytomegalovirus exposure and HLA in healthy donors. The PCR employed 60 Vbeta primers together with 13 Jbeta primers. Libraries were prepared by immunoSEQ multiplex PCR; TCRdb keeps only in-frame clonotypes and omits some of them. The repertoire holds around 160,000 clones, with roughly four fifths as singletons. The material sequenced was PBMCs. Receptors originate from a man aged 45 to 65 in good health and CMV-seropositive.

The chain recombines TRBV29-1 with TRBJ2-7; D remains unclear. CDR1 is SQVTM, CDR2 ANQGSEA, per germline. The CDR3 runs to 10 residues. V was trimmed by 6 bases and J by 0 bases, leaving 3 bases between them. In DNA form, the CDR3 reads TGCAGCGTCTTCTCCTACGAGCAGTACTTC. This codes for CSVFSYEQYF.

The chain joins TRBV11-1 to TRBJ1-6; D remains unclear. The CDR3 is 14 residues long. Per germline, CDR1 SGHAT and CDR2 FQDESV (reference sequence). Between the trimmed V and J ends, which lost 3 bases and 7 bases, there was a span of 10 bases. Here the CDR3 DNA reads TGTGCCAGCAGCTTGGGAGATGTAAATTCACCCCTCCACTTT. Amino acid sequence: CASSLGDVNSPLHF.

There are a few counts of this clone. The same CDR3 can be traced to other DNA sequences in this sample. The rearrangement joins TRBV27 to TRBJ1-1; no clear D. This CDR3 comprises 11 residues. Per the germline V gene, CDR1 is MNHEY and CDR2 is SMNVEV (reference sequence). The V end was cut by 2 bases, the J end by 8 bases, with 6 bases between. This chain's CDR3 is CASSLGGEAFF. The CDR3 region has the DNA TGTGCCAGCAGTTTAGGAGGGGAAGCTTTCTTT.

This chain connects TRBV13 to TRBJ2-3; maybe TRBD2 (6 bases). CDR1 is PRHDT, CDR2 FYEKMQ, per germline (reference sequence). There are 15 residues in the CDR3. V was pared by 1 base and J by 1 base, with 9 bases between. CDR3 protein: CASSLAGGGTDTQYF. The CDR3 DNA follows: TGTGCCAGCAGCTTAGCCGGAGGGGGCACAGATACGCAGTATTTT.

Turning to this clone: At one boundary the junction diverges from the germline segment, which might be a read error. J is TRBJ1-2 and V is TRBV2; no reliable D call. The CDR3 is made up of 16 amino acids. Per germline, CDR1 SNHLY and CDR2 FYNNEI. CDR3 sequence reads: CASSEDYYDTELGYTF. CDR3 sequence (DNA): TGTGCCAGCAGCGAAGATTATTACGACACGGAACTTGGCTACACCTTC.

This clone was found a few times. DNA for the CDR3: TGTGCCAGCAGCTTACCGACAGGGTTGGATGAAAAACTGTTTTTT. It is translated as CASSLPTGLDEKLFF. The chain recombines TRBV7-9 with TRBJ1-4; TRBD1 agrees at 7 bases. Germline CDR1 reads SEHNR; CDR2 reads FQNEAQ (reference sequence). J lost 6 bases, V lost 2 bases, and 6 bases had no gene match. This CDR3 spans 15 amino acids. Variable domain in full (rest from reference TRBV7-9 and TRBJ1-4): DTGVSQNPRHKITKRGQNVTFRCDPISEHNRLYWYRQTLGQGPEFLTYFQNEAQLEKSRLLSDRFSAERPKGSFSTLEIQRTEQGDSAMYLCASSLPTGLDEKLFFGSGTQLSVL.

The V gene is TRBV7-2, the J gene TRBJ2-3, with D possibly TRBD1 on 6 matching bases. Trimming shortened V by 5 bases and J by 2 bases, and 8 bases separated the two germline ends. The germline gives CDR1 SGHTA, CDR2 FQGNSA. This CDR3 comprises 13 residues. Here the CDR3 reads CASSGQNTDTQYF. The CDR3 DNA is TGTGCCAGCAGCGGACAGAACACAGATACGCAGTATTTT.

The rearrangement joins TRBV9 to TRBJ2-5; 7 bases match TRBD2. CDR3 length equals 14 residues. V trimming: 3 bases; J trimming: 2 bases; junction bases outside the gene matches: 4. CDR1 is SGDLS and CDR2 is YYNGEE in the germline V gene. CDR3 protein: CASSAMGGQETQYF. The CDR3 DNA is TGTGCCAGCAGCGCGATGGGGGGGCAAGAGACCCAGTACTTC. Together with reference TRBV9 and TRBJ2-5, the CDR3 gives the full variable domain: DSGVTQTPKHLITATGQRVTLRCSPRSGDLSVYWYQQSLDQGLQFLIQYYNGEERAKGNILERFSAQQFPDLHSELNLSSLELGDSALYFCASSAMGGQETQYFGPGTRLLVL.

This clone has only a few counts. This chain connects TRBV28 to TRBJ1-6; D is unclear. V lost 4 bases and J 8 bases, leaving 9 bases between the germline ends. Germline CDR1 and CDR2: MDHEN and SYDVKM. The CDR3 length is 13 residues. The CDR3 loop is CASSSVPYSPLHF. CDR3 bases: TGTGCCAGCAGTTCAGTGCCTTATTCACCCCTCCACTTT.

V gene TRBV4-1 combines with J gene TRBJ2-7; D may be TRBD1 (7 bases). The ends were cut back, 2 bases at V and 3 bases at J, with 20 bases in the middle. Germline assignment: CDR1 MGHRA and CDR2 YSYEKL. The CDR3 length is 17 residues. Written as DNA, the CDR3 is TGCGCCAGCAGCCAACACTCTCCTAGACAGGGAGGCTACGAGCAGTACTTC. Amino acid sequence: CASSQHSPRQGGYEQYF.

In DNA form, the CDR3 reads TGTGCCAGCAGTTACGGGCAGGGGGCTGATCAGCCCCAGCATTTT. This sequence encodes CASSYGQGADQPQHF. The chain combines TRBV6-6 with TRBJ1-5; 8 bases map to TRBD1. Trimming removed 2 bases from V and 5 bases from J; junction bases left unmatched: 5. CDR1 is MNHNY and CDR2 is SVGAGI in the germline V gene (reference sequence). The CDR3 sequence is 15 residues long.

A note on this clone: This same CDR3 is encoded by further DNA sequences in the sample. The chain employs TRBV5-1 and TRBJ2-1, with 12 bases fitting TRBD2. This CDR3 has 15 residues. Trimming cost V 2 bases and J 6 bases; bases outside gene matches: 3. The V gene's germline CDR1 is SGHRS and CDR2 YFSETQ. CDR3 loop: CASSLRLAGVNEQFF. In nucleotides, the CDR3 is TGCGCCAGCAGCTTACGACTAGCGGGAGTCAATGAGCAGTTCTTC.

J is TRBJ1-1 and V is TRBV5-4; 8 bases are a match to TRBD1. Germline lookup yields CDR1 SGHNT and CDR2 YYREEE (reference sequence). The CDR3 has 16 amino acids. V lost 5 bases to trimming and J lost 0 bases; unmatched junction nucleotides: 9. Here the CDR3 reads CASRRDRGFLNTEAFF. Written as DNA, the CDR3 is TGTGCCAGCAGGAGAGACAGGGGTTTTTTGAACACTGAAGCTTTCTTT.

V is TRBV28 and J is TRBJ2-2; TRBD1 aligns across 7 bases. Germline lookup yields CDR1 MDHEN and CDR2 SYDVKM. The CDR3 consists of 13 residues. With V trimmed by 7 bases and J by 17 bases, 16 bases remained unmatched. In DNA, the CDR3 is TGTGCCAGCAAAGGGGGCCAGCCCGATCCCTTTTTTTTT. This encodes CASKGGQPDPFFF. Full variable domain (remainder filled in from reference TRBV28 and TRBJ2-2): DVKVTQSSRYLVKRTGEKVFLECVQDMDHENMFWYRQDPGLGLRLIYFSYDVKMKEKGDIPEGYSVSREKKERFSLILESASTNQTSMYLCASKGGQPDPFFFGEGSRLTVL.

The table lists this clone with a count of one. The rearrangement uses TRBV28 and TRBJ1-4, with TRBD1 identical over 8 bases. With V trimmed by 5 bases and J by 5 bases, 7 bases remained unmatched. This CDR3 contains 15 residues. CDR1 and CDR2 from the germline V gene are MDHEN and SYDVKM. CDR3 amino acids: CASSPYRGGNEKLFF. CDR3 in DNA: TGTGCCAGCAGTCCGTACAGGGGGGGGAATGAAAAACTGTTTTTT.

V and J are TRBV6-5 and TRBJ2-7; 9 bases fit TRBD1. The CDR3 is 16 residues long. Trimming took 4 bases from V and 2 from J; bases not matched to a gene: 9. From germline, CDR1 is MNHEY and CDR2 SVGAGI. The CDR3: CASSSTGTGSPYEQYF. Here the CDR3 DNA reads TGTGCCAGCAGTTCAACCGGGACAGGGTCCCCCTACGAGCAGTACTTC.

Turning to this clone: At one end the junction does not follow the germline gene, possibly because of a read error. The same CDR3 is also encoded by other DNA sequences in this sample. This chain connects TRBV5-1 to TRBJ2-2, with TRBD2 matching over 8 bases. In germline, CDR1 is SGHRS, CDR2 YFSETQ. The CDR3 has 15 residues. CDR3 DNA: TGCGCCAGCAACCAAGCGGGAGTTAACACCGGGGAGCTGTTTTTC. It codes for CASNQAGVNTGELFF.